The 27 T cell receptor beta chains listed next were all sequenced from one sample in a study of blood T cell repertoires in COVID-19. Assay used: immunoSEQ multiplex PCR; TCRdb lists only in-frame clones, some missing. The sample contains about 70,000 clones, roughly nine tenths of which appear only once. The sample was peripheral blood. The receptor set was obtained from a man in his fifties with acute or convalescent COVID-19.

The chain uses TRBV6-5 and TRBJ2-3; the D is unclear. The CDR3 runs 14 residues. Trimming removed 6 bases at V and 0 bases at J, with 10 bases between. CDR1 is MNHEY and CDR2 is SVGAGI in the germline V gene. CDR3 nucleotides: TGTGCCAGCAGGGCCAGCGCTAGCACAGATACGCAGTATTTT. This translates into CASRASASTDTQYF.

The chain carries TRBV7-9 and TRBJ2-5; D is perhaps TRBD1 (5 bases). Trimming stripped 1 base from V and 9 bases from J, with 6 bases between. The CDR3 totals 11 residues. CDR1 and CDR2 (germline): SEHNR, FQNEAQ (reference sequence). CDR3 protein: CASSLVGPQYF. Written as DNA, the CDR3 is TGTGCCAGCAGCTTAGTGGGGCCCCAGTACTTC.

The chain combines TRBV5-5 with TRBJ1-1; D gene uncertain. This CDR3 has 11 residues. The V end was cut by 5 bases, the J end by 11 bases, with 13 bases between. CDR1 is SGHKS, CDR2 YYEKEE, per germline (reference sequence). The CDR3 sequence: CASRWANEAFF. In DNA form, the CDR3 reads TGTGCCAGCAGGTGGGCCAACGAGGCTTTCTTT.

The rearrangement links TRBV12-3 or TRBV12-4 to TRBJ2-7; tentatively, D is TRBD2 (5 bases). Trimming shortened V by 5 bases and J by 4 bases, and 9 bases separated the two germline ends. The CDR3 consists of 12 residues. CDR3 coding DNA: TGTGCCAGCAGTCCGAGGAGGTACGAGCAGTACTTC. It specifies CASSPRRYEQYF.

This chain joins TRBV16 and TRBJ2-1; D might be TRBD2 (5 bases). This CDR3 has 13 residues. V gave up 5 bases and J gave up 6 bases, with 11 bases separating them. Germline-derived CDR1 and CDR2 are KGHSY and FQNENV. CDR3 sequence: CASSARAGNEQFF. The CDR3 bases are TGTGCCAGCAGCGCAAGGGCGGGCAATGAGCAGTTCTTC. Together with reference TRBV16 and TRBJ2-1, the CDR3 gives the full variable domain: GEEVAQTPKHLVRGEGQKAKLYCAPIKGHSYVFWYQQVLKNEFKFLISFQNENVFDETGMPKERFSAKCLPNSPCSLEIQATKLEDSAVYFCASSARAGNEQFFGPGTRLTVL.

This clone was recorded a few times. V usage is TRBV6-6 and J usage is TRBJ1-5; 7 positions match TRBD1. V was pared by 4 bases and J by 5 bases, with 5 bases of the junction left unmatched. This CDR3 is 14 amino acids long. CDR1 and CDR2 from the germline V gene are MNHNY and SVGAGI (reference sequence). CDR3 sequence (DNA): TGTGCCAGCAGTTCTCGACAGGGCTATCAGCCCCAGCATTTT. Translated: CASSSRQGYQPQHF.

J is TRBJ2-3 and V is TRBV28, with 9 bases lining up with TRBD2. The CDR3 runs to 17 residues. V lost 6 bases to trimming and J lost 5 bases; unmatched junction nucleotides: 15. The V gene's germline CDR1 is MDHEN and CDR2 SYDVKM. In nucleotides, the CDR3 is TGTGCCAGCAGCGAAGTTTATTGGCGGGGGGGAGTAGATACGCAGTATTTT. The encoded protein is CASSEVYWRGGVDTQYF.

The chain has TRBV5-5 and TRBJ2-2, with D perhaps TRBD2 (5 bases). The CDR3 is 15 amino acids. Trimming stripped 4 bases from V and 2 bases from J, with 12 bases between. Germline assignment: CDR1 SGHKS and CDR2 YYEKEE (reference sequence). The CDR3 coding sequence is TGTGCCAGCAGCCCCCGGACGGGAAACACCGGGGAGCTGTTTTTT. It encodes CASSPRTGNTGELFF.

The rearrangement joins TRBV6-5 to TRBJ1-1; the D is unclear. This CDR3 contains 14 residues. Germline V gene data show CDR1 as MNHEY and CDR2 as SVGAGI. The V end lost 4 bases, the J end lost 2 bases, and 11 bases lay between the germline ends. CDR3 protein: CASSFSNSNTEAFF. CDR3 coding DNA: TGTGCCAGCAGTTTCTCGAACAGTAACACTGAAGCTTTCTTT.

The V call is TRBV6-2 or TRBV6-3, the J call TRBJ2-7; D is perhaps TRBD1 (5 bases). Looked up from germline, CDR1 is MNHEY and CDR2 is SVGEGT. Between the trimmed V and J ends, which lost 6 bases and 3 bases, there was a span of 12 bases. The CDR3 runs 13 residues. CDR3 coding DNA: TGTGCCAGCAGCTATGACAGCCTCTACGAGCAGTACGTC. The encoded protein is CASSYDSLYEQYV.

This clone was found a few times. This same CDR3 is encoded by further DNA sequences in the sample. The DNA of the CDR3 is TGTGCCAGCAGTTTAGCGGGGTACAATGAGCAGTTCTTC. Protein: CASSLAGYNEQFF. The V call is TRBV27, the J call TRBJ2-1; D is possibly TRBD2 (6 bases). CDR1 is MNHEY, CDR2 SMNVEV, per germline (reference sequence). Trimming removed 2 bases at V and 4 bases at J, with 6 bases between. The CDR3 spans 13 residues.

The chain links TRBV28 to TRBJ1-3, with D maybe TRBD1 (5 bases). The germline V gene has CDR1 MDHEN and CDR2 SYDVKM. The CDR3 runs to 16 residues. Trimming shortened V by 2 bases and J by 0 bases, and 11 bases separated the two germline ends. The CDR3, as DNA: TGTGCCAGCAGTTTACCCCACAGGAGCTCTGGAAACACCATATATTTT. Protein: CASSLPHRSSGNTIYF.

This clone has a handful of counts. V and J are TRBV2 and TRBJ2-2; 8 nucleotides match TRBD1. V lost 8 bases to trimming and J lost 6 bases; unmatched junction nucleotides: 11. Germline loops: CDR1 SNHLY, CDR2 FYNNEI. The CDR3 totals 15 residues. CDR3 coding DNA: TGTGCCAGCTCCCTCACAGGGGGTAGATCCGGGGAGCTGTTTTTT. Translation gives CASSLTGGRSGELFF.

The CDR3 DNA reads as TGCAGCGTTGAAGAGCGGGACAGGGGGACACAGGGTGAAGCTTTCTTT. As protein: CSVEERDRGTQGEAFF. V and J are TRBV29-1 and TRBJ1-1, with TRBD1 matching 11 bases. This CDR3 region has 16 residues. J gave up 7 bases and V 0 bases, and 10 bases lay outside the gene matches. Germline lookup yields CDR1 SQVTM and CDR2 ANQGSEA.

The chain has TRBV30 and TRBJ1-2; D possibly corresponds to TRBD1 (6 bases). The CDR3 is 14 residues long. V dropped 6 bases and J dropped 6 bases, with 20 bases sitting between them. CDR1 is GTSNPN, CDR2 SVGIG, per germline (reference sequence). The DNA of the CDR3 is TGTGCCTGCCTAATCCGGGGGGCGCTCAATGGCTACACCTTC. It translates to CACLIRGALNGYTF.

The CDR3 loop is CASSYSSISGGYTF. CDR3 coding DNA: TGTGCCAGCAGTTACTCGAGTATCTCCGGTGGCTACACCTTC. The V and J genes are TRBV6-2 or TRBV6-3 and TRBJ1-2; no clear D gene. Germline lookup yields CDR1 MNHEY and CDR2 SVGEGT. The CDR3 loop spans 14 amino acids. The germline V and J ends were trimmed by 0 bases and 7 bases, with 12 bases remaining between them.

The rearrangement links TRBV15 to TRBJ1-4; no firm D call. The CDR3 sequence is 14 residues long. CDR1 LNHNV and CDR2 YYDKDF come from the germline V gene (reference sequence). V was trimmed by 8 bases and J by 6 bases, leaving 16 bases between them. Written as DNA, the CDR3 is TGTGCCACCCGCCTATCTCTACTCGATGAAAAACTGTTTTTT. It yields the protein CATRLSLLDEKLFF.

This sequence joins TRBV28 and TRBJ2-2, with 7 bases that match TRBD2. Looked up from germline, CDR1 is MDHEN and CDR2 is SYDVKM. V was pared by 7 bases and J by 5 bases, with 10 bases of the junction left unmatched. CDR3 length: 15 residues. CDR3 sequence (DNA): TGTGCCAGCACCCTGGGCGGGAGCATGACCGGGGAGCTGTTTTTT. Amino acid sequence: CASTLGGSMTGELFF.

The V call is TRBV18, the J call TRBJ2-5, with 8 bases aligning to TRBD1. This CDR3 is built from 13 residues. The V gene end was trimmed by 3 bases and the J gene end by 5 bases; junction bases not matched to a gene: 2. In germline, CDR1 is KGHSH, CDR2 LQKENI. The CDR3: CASSPRQGETQYF. CDR3 nucleotides: TGTGCCAGCTCACCTCGACAGGGGGAGACCCAGTACTTC.

This chain connects TRBV7-9 to TRBJ2-5; D is perhaps TRBD2 (6 bases). Germline loops: CDR1 SEHNR, CDR2 FQNEAQ (reference sequence). V was shortened by 1 base and J by 4 bases, with 13 bases between the two germline ends. The CDR3 loop spans 15 amino acids. Here the CDR3 DNA reads TGTGCCAGCAGCTTAGTTATCGGGAGTGGAGAGACCCAGTACTTC. It is translated as CASSLVIGSGETQYF.

This clone was seen a single time. DNA of the CDR3: TGTGCCAGCAGCGTGACAGGAAGATACACTGAAGCTTTCTTT. Its translation: CASSVTGRYTEAFF. J is TRBJ1-1 and V is TRBV9; D is possibly TRBD1 (6 bases). This CDR3 is built from 14 residues. V dropped 2 bases and J dropped 3 bases, with 11 bases sitting between them. Germline values: CDR1 SGDLS, CDR2 YYNGEE. Together with reference TRBV9 and TRBJ1-1, the CDR3 gives the full variable domain: DSGVTQTPKHLITATGQRVTLRCSPRSGDLSVYWYQQSLDQGLQFLIQYYNGEERAKGNILERFSAQQFPDLHSELNLSSLELGDSALYFCASSVTGRYTEAFFGQGTRLTVV.

This chain uses TRBV7-6 with TRBJ1-3; D call uncertain. The CDR3 length is 11 residues. The V end lost 5 bases, the J end lost 4 bases, and 3 bases lay between the germline ends. Germline assignment: CDR1 SGHVS and CDR2 FNYEAQ. CDR3 in amino acids: CASSPGNTIYF. The CDR3, as DNA: TGTGCCAGCAGCCCAGGAAACACCATATATTTT.

J is TRBJ1-1 and V is TRBV6-4; D perhaps matches TRBD1 (5 bases). Trimming removed 5 bases at V and 0 bases at J, with 7 bases between. Germline-derived CDR1 and CDR2 are MRHNA and SNTAGT. CDR3 length: 13 amino acids. The CDR3 here is CASSSGMNTEAFF. In DNA form, the CDR3 reads TGTGCCAGCAGTTCAGGGATGAACACTGAAGCTTTCTTT.

The sample holds one count of this clone. This chain joins TRBV28 and TRBJ1-2; TRBD1 matches 7 bases. CDR3 length: 15 amino acids. Germline lookup yields CDR1 MDHEN and CDR2 SYDVKM. The junction had 12 bases not matched to a gene; V was cut back by 5 bases and J by 6 bases. The CDR3 nucleotides are TGTGCCAGCAGTCCCCTGGGACAGCACCGACATGGCTACACCTTC. Amino acid sequence: CASSPLGQHRHGYTF.

This clone has a single count. The chain is built from TRBV5-1 and TRBJ1-2; 7 positions match TRBD1. This CDR3 spans 12 amino acids. The J segment lost 8 bases and the V segment lost 0 bases, leaving 1 base of the junction unmatched. Germline loops: CDR1 SGHRS, CDR2 YFSETQ. The CDR3 nucleotides read TGCGCCAGCAGCTTGGGGACAGGCGGCTACACCTTC. Its protein product is CASSLGTGGYTF.

V usage is TRBV27 and J usage is TRBJ2-7; 10 positions match TRBD1. This CDR3 has 16 amino acids. V was clipped by 4 bases and J by 7 bases; unmatched bases: 13. Germline values: CDR1 MNHEY, CDR2 SMNVEV (reference sequence). Here the CDR3 DNA reads TGTGCCAGCAGTTCCAGACAGGGGGCGCAGAGTGGGGAGCAGTACTTC. This sequence encodes CASSSRQGAQSGEQYF.

Turning to this clone: Relative to the germline gene, one junction end is altered; a read error may explain this. The chain has TRBV6-1 and TRBJ2-7; 9 nucleotides line up with TRBD2. Germline values: CDR1 MNHNS, CDR2 SASEGT. This CDR3 has 15 residues. DNA for the CDR3: TGTGCCAGCAGCGAAGGACTAGCGAAGACCTACGAGCAGTACTTC. Translation gives CASSEGLAKTYEQYF.